Presented here are 31 T cell receptor beta chains from one specimen sequenced in a study of beta chain features in type 1 diabetes. The study reverse transcribed the entire isolated RNA, so it sequenced expressed TCRB transcripts. Assay used: immunoSEQ multiplex PCR; TCRdb lists only in-frame clones, some missing. This table has approximately 90,000 clones, approximately 32% appearing once. Sequenced input: stem cell memory CD4+ T cells from blood. These receptors originate from a woman between 18 and 29 years old in good health.

The rearrangement uses TRBV4-2 and TRBJ2-5; 11 bases align to TRBD2. Germline CDR1 LGHNA, CDR2 YNFKEQ. This CDR3 comprises 16 residues. Germline trimming cut 5 bases from V and 2 bases from J; bases unmatched to any gene: 7. DNA of the CDR3: TGTGCCAGCAGCAACCCGGGACTAGCGGCGCAAGAGACCCAGTACTTC. Encoded protein: CASSNPGLAAQETQYF.

The genes are TRBV7-9 and TRBJ2-7; 7 nucleotides align to TRBD2. Germline V gives CDR1 SEHNR, CDR2 FQNEAQ (reference sequence). The CDR3 is made up of 15 amino acids. V trimming: 4 bases; J trimming: 0 bases; junction bases outside the gene matches: 6. CDR3 loop: CASSSKTSHSYEQYF. CDR3 bases: TGTGCCAGCAGCTCAAAGACTAGCCACTCCTACGAGCAGTACTTC.

The table lists this clone with a few counts. This chain links TRBV30 with TRBJ1-5, with D hard to call. The V end lost 2 bases, the J end lost 7 bases, and 12 bases lay between the germline ends. Germline CDR1 and CDR2: GTSNPN and SVGIG (reference sequence). The CDR3 extends over 13 amino acids. The DNA for the CDR3 is TGTGCCTGGAGTATACGGGAGGGACAGCCCCAGCATTTT. Translating it yields CAWSIREGQPQHF.

The chain employs TRBV6-5 and TRBJ2-7; a weak D match, TRBD2 (6 bases). The V gene lost 6 bases and the J gene lost 6 bases, with 21 bases spanning the gap. This CDR3 spans 15 amino acids. CDR1 is MNHEY, CDR2 SVGAGI, per germline. The CDR3 coding sequence is TGTGCCAGCAGCCCTCCCATTGCGGGGAAGGGCGAGCAGTACTTC. It codes for CASSPPIAGKGEQYF.

The gene calls are TRBV15 and TRBJ2-7; 7 bases are a match to TRBD1. V gave up 3 bases and J gave up 6 bases; unmatched junction bases: 5. This CDR3 spans 13 amino acids. Germline CDR1 LNHNV, CDR2 YYDKDF (reference sequence). The CDR3 DNA is TGTGCCACCAGCAGGGGACAGCTTGGCGAGCAGTACTTC. Its translation is CATSRGQLGEQYF.

The gene calls are TRBV7-6 and TRBJ2-5; TRBD1 agrees at 9 bases. The germline V gene has CDR1 SGHVS and CDR2 FNYEAQ. The CDR3 has 15 amino acids. The V and J ends lost 6 bases and 0 bases, in that order; junction bases with no gene match: 5. CDR3: CASSPGTGNQETQYF. The CDR3 region has the DNA TGTGCCAGCAGTCCCGGGACAGGGAACCAAGAGACCCAGTACTTC.

This rearrangement joins TRBV27 to TRBJ2-7, with 8 nucleotides matching TRBD2. CDR3 length: 15 residues. The germline V gene encodes CDR1 MNHEY and CDR2 SMNVEV (reference sequence). The junction had 5 bases not matched to a gene; V was cut back by 2 bases and J by 2 bases. The CDR3 region is CASSLRAGVPYEQYF. CDR3 bases: TGTGCCAGCAGTTTAAGAGCGGGGGTACCCTACGAGCAGTACTTC.

This clone was seen more than once but under ten times. This chain uses TRBV4-2 with TRBJ2-1, with 12 bases matching TRBD2. Trimming removed 4 bases from V and 1 base from J; junction bases left unmatched: 2. Germline CDR1 and CDR2: LGHNA and YNFKEQ. This CDR3 is built from 16 residues. The CDR3 loop reads CASSRGTSGSYNEQFF. Here the CDR3 DNA reads TGTGCCAGCAGCCGAGGGACTAGCGGGTCCTACAATGAGCAGTTCTTC.

This clone appeared a few times. The J gene is TRBJ2-1, the V gene TRBV19, with D possibly TRBD1 on 6 matching bases. The germline V gene has CDR1 LNHDA and CDR2 SQIVND (reference sequence). V dropped 2 bases and J dropped 1 base, with 12 bases sitting between them. The CDR3 has 16 residues. The CDR3 DNA follows: TGTGCCAGTAGTATAAGGCCAGGGGCATCCTACAATGAGCAGTTCTTC. Its protein product is CASSIRPGASYNEQFF.

The chain carries TRBV29-1 and TRBJ2-2; TRBD1 agrees at 7 bases. V dropped 3 bases and J dropped 1; count of bases not matched to a gene: 5. Germline V gives CDR1 SQVTM, CDR2 ANQGSEA. The CDR3 covers 15 residues. CDR3 amino acids: CSVEGDRKNTGELFF. The CDR3, as DNA: TGCAGCGTTGAGGGGGACAGAAAGAACACCGGGGAGCTGTTTTTT.

In its sample, this clone was seen a few times. The chain combines TRBV7-9 with TRBJ2-1; TRBD1 is a possible D gene (5 bases). The V gene's germline CDR1 is SEHNR and CDR2 FQNEAQ (reference sequence). V lost 9 bases and J lost 0, with 12 bases in between. The CDR3 is 14 residues long. The CDR3 is CASKTASSYNEQFF. The CDR3 DNA reads TGTGCCAGTAAGACAGCGAGCTCCTACAATGAGCAGTTCTTC.

A few counts support this clone. V gene TRBV29-1 combines with J gene TRBJ1-1, with a possible D match to TRBD1 (5 bases). The germline CDR1 and CDR2 sequences are SQVTM and ANQGSEA. V was shortened by 4 bases and J by 11 bases, with 17 bases between the two germline ends. This CDR3 spans 12 amino acids. The DNA of the CDR3 is TGCAGCGTTGTCGGGACTTCGATGTTGGCTTTCTTT. This encodes CSVVGTSMLAFF.

This clone has more than one count but fewer than ten. V usage is TRBV30 and J usage is TRBJ1-1, with TRBD1 identical over 7 bases. CDR1 and CDR2 (germline): GTSNPN, SVGIG (reference sequence). CDR3 length: 12 amino acids. The V segment lost 3 bases and the J segment 4 bases; nucleotides outside the gene matches: 2. CDR3 loop: CAWSRGTTEAFF. The CDR3 coding sequence is TGTGCCTGGAGCAGGGGGACCACTGAAGCTTTCTTT. Combining the CDR3 with reference TRBV30 and TRBJ1-1 gives the whole variable domain SQTIHQWPATLVQPVGSPLSLECTVEGTSNPNLYWYRQAAGRGLQLLFYSVGIGQISSEVPQNLSASRPQDRQFILSSKKLLLSDSGFYLCAWSRGTTEAFFGQGTRLTVV.

The sample holds a few counts of this clone. This chain connects TRBV9 to TRBJ2-5; no clear D. The CDR3 spans 15 residues. V lost 4 bases and J lost 5, with 18 bases in between. CDR1 is SGDLS, CDR2 YYNGEE, per germline. CDR3 DNA: TGTGCCAGCAGCTTTCGGTCGACTTTAATGGAGACCCAGTACTTC. Translating gives CASSFRSTLMETQYF. Full variable domain (remainder filled in from reference TRBV9 and TRBJ2-5): DSGVTQTPKHLITATGQRVTLRCSPRSGDLSVYWYQQSLDQGLQFLIQYYNGEERAKGNILERFSAQQFPDLHSELNLSSLELGDSALYFCASSFRSTLMETQYFGPGTRLLVL.

This chain links TRBV5-4 with TRBJ2-1, with D hard to call. Germline CDR1 SGHNT, CDR2 YYREEE (reference sequence). V was clipped by 0 bases and J by 7 bases, with 8 bases between them. The CDR3 spans 13 residues. CDR3 sequence (DNA): TGTGCCAGCAGCTTGGTGGCCAATAATGAGCAGTTCTTC. It is translated as CASSLVANNEQFF.

The chain links TRBV11-3 to TRBJ2-5, with TRBD2 matching 10 bases. CDR1 is SGHNT, CDR2 YENEEA, per germline. Trimming at V came to 4 bases and at J to 4 bases, leaving 9 bases not matched to a gene. The CDR3 sequence is 16 residues long. CDR3 coding DNA: TGTGCCAGCAGCTCTGGGACTAGCGCGGTCGGAGAGACCCAGTACTTC. It codes for CASSSGTSAVGETQYF. Based on the CDR3 plus reference TRBV11-3 and TRBJ2-5, the full variable domain is EAGVVQSPRYKIIEKKQPVAFWCNPISGHNTLYWYLQNLGQGPELLIRYENEEAVDDSQLPKDRFSAERLKGVDSTLKIQPAELGDSAVYLCASSSGTSAVGETQYFGPGTRLLVL.

The chain carries TRBV18 and TRBJ2-1, with D unclear. Germline V gene lookup returns CDR1 KGHSH and CDR2 LQKENI. The CDR3 extends over 13 amino acids. V was pared by 11 bases and J by 4 bases, with 15 bases between. The CDR3 DNA reads as TGTGCCTCGACTCTGGTTAGATACAATGAGCAGTTCTTC. Translation: CASTLVRYNEQFF.

This clone was detected only a few times. CDR3 sequence reads: CASPMTGANYGYTF. The CDR3 DNA reads TGCGCCAGCCCAATGACAGGGGCTAACTATGGCTACACCTTC. This chain links TRBV23-1 with TRBJ1-2; 8 nucleotides line up with TRBD1. TRBV23-1 carries the ORF label, with uncertain function. V lost 8 bases and J lost 0; bases outside the gene matches: 5. This CDR3 contains 14 residues.

This clone came up a few times. This chain links TRBV6-5 with TRBJ1-6, with 7 positions matching TRBD1. Trimming cost V 10 bases and J 7 bases; bases outside gene matches: 4. In germline, CDR1 is MNHEY, CDR2 SVGAGI. This CDR3 spans 12 amino acids. The CDR3 loop reads CATWDSNSPLHF. CDR3 sequence (DNA): TGTGCCACCTGGGACAGCAATTCACCCCTCCACTTT.

V usage is TRBV30 and J usage is TRBJ1-2; 9 bases map to TRBD1. V lost 2 bases, J lost 7 bases, and 5 bases stayed unmatched. The CDR3 contains 13 residues. From germline, CDR1 is GTSNPN and CDR2 SVGIG (reference sequence). The CDR3 loop reads CAWSRRQGGGYTF. CDR3 in DNA: TGTGCCTGGAGTAGGAGACAGGGGGGTGGCTACACCTTC.

The genes are TRBV9 and TRBJ1-1, with a tentative D call TRBD1 (6 bases). This CDR3 spans 17 amino acids. Trimming cost V 3 bases and J 2 bases, with 20 bases left between them. The germline CDR1 and CDR2 sequences are SGDLS and YYNGEE. CDR3 bases: TGTGCCAGCAGCGGATCCCTCTCAGGGGCTATCAACACTGAAGCTTTCTTT. Translating gives CASSGSLSGAINTEAFF.

V usage is TRBV30 and J usage is TRBJ2-1; the match to TRBD2 covers 9 bases. V gave up 8 bases and J gave up 6 bases; unmatched junction bases: 5. CDR3 length: 12 amino acids. CDR1 is GTSNPN, CDR2 SVGIG, per germline (reference sequence). Here the CDR3 reads CALAGISNEQFF. The CDR3 DNA sequence: TGTGCCCTAGCGGGAATATCCAATGAGCAGTTCTTC.

This clone has only a few counts. The chain couples TRBV7-2 to TRBJ2-3; a weak D match, TRBD1 (6 bases). The CDR3 is 14 residues long. In germline, CDR1 is SGHTA, CDR2 FQGNSA. V was pared by 4 bases and J by 10 bases, with 18 bases between. This CDR3 reads CASSSTGSGVAQYF. CDR3 in DNA: TGTGCCAGCAGCTCAACAGGGTCCGGGGTAGCGCAGTATTTT.

This clone was found a few times. This sequence joins TRBV25-1 and TRBJ2-2, with TRBD2 identical over 8 bases. The V segment lost 4 bases and the J segment 0 bases; nucleotides outside the gene matches: 4. The CDR3 has 16 residues. Per germline, CDR1 MGHDK and CDR2 SYGVNS. CDR3 nucleotides: TGTGCCAGCAGTGTCACTAGCGGATCGAACACCGGGGAGCTGTTTTTT. Protein: CASSVTSGSNTGELFF.

The sample holds a few counts of this clone. The chain combines TRBV4-2 with TRBJ1-2; D remains unclear. The CDR3 has 14 amino acids. The V gene lost 1 base and the J gene lost 8 bases, with 14 bases spanning the gap. Per germline, CDR1 LGHNA and CDR2 YNFKEQ. The CDR3 DNA is TGTGCCAGCAGCCAAGTGGGAGAAAGGGTGGGCTACACCTTC. Its protein is CASSQVGERVGYTF.

This sequence joins TRBV7-3 and TRBJ2-3; 7 bases agree with TRBD2. Germline CDR1 SGHTA, CDR2 FQGTGA. The CDR3 loop spans 15 amino acids. Losses at the gene ends were 5 bases for V and 2 bases for J; bases not matched to a gene: 7. This chain's CDR3 is CASSPLRGSTDTQYF. DNA of the CDR3: TGTGCCAGCAGCCCCTTGCGGGGGTCCACAGATACGCAGTATTTT.

The rearrangement joins TRBV6-6 to TRBJ1-2, with 8 bases lining up with TRBD1. Germline loops: CDR1 MNHNY, CDR2 SVGAGI (reference sequence). V dropped 4 bases and J dropped 7; count of bases not matched to a gene: 11. The CDR3 is made up of 15 amino acids. In nucleotides, the CDR3 is TGTGCCAGCAGTTCCCAGGGGGCGCGGACGGGTGGCTACACCTTC. It yields the protein CASSSQGARTGGYTF.

The genes are TRBV5-1 and TRBJ1-2, with D possibly TRBD1 on 6 matching bases. V lost 0 bases, J lost 4 bases, and 25 bases lay in between. The CDR3 spans 19 residues. The germline CDR1 and CDR2 sequences are SGHRS and YFSETQ. This CDR3 reads CASSLVFQGKKIRVYGYTF. The DNA of the CDR3 is TGCGCCAGCAGCTTGGTGTTCCAGGGGAAGAAAATAAGGGTCTATGGCTACACCTTC. The full variable domain, rest sourced from reference TRBV5-1 and TRBJ1-2, is KAGVTQTPRYLIKTRGQQVTLSCSPISGHRSVSWYQQTPGQGLQFLFEYFSETQRNKGNFPGRFSGRQFSNSRSEMNVSTLELGDSALYLCASSLVFQGKKIRVYGYTFGSGTRLTVV.

The gene calls are TRBV6-1 and TRBJ2-7, with 11 nucleotides matching TRBD2. Germline CDR1 is MNHNS and CDR2 is SASEGT. Trimming cost V 4 bases and J 7 bases; bases outside gene matches: 9. CDR3 size: 15 residues. CDR3 loop: CASSAGTSGRDEQYF. CDR3 DNA sequence: TGTGCCAGCAGTGCTGGGACTAGCGGAAGGGATGAGCAGTACTTC.

The chain is built from TRBV10-3 and TRBJ2-1; D may be TRBD1 (5 bases). Trimming removed 2 bases at V and 5 bases at J, with 13 bases between. Germline lookup yields CDR1 ENHRY and CDR2 SYGVKD. This CDR3 has 15 residues. The CDR3 DNA sequence: TGTGCCATCAGTGAGGGGGCGGCCCAAAACAATGAGCAGTTCTTC. Protein: CAISEGAAQNNEQFF.

This clone was recorded a few times. The CDR3: CASSETVGYNEQFF. The CDR3 region has the DNA TGTGCCAGCAGCGAAACAGTTGGGTACAATGAGCAGTTCTTC. The V and J genes are TRBV21-1 and TRBJ2-1; TRBD1, the table's D call, was not compared with the DNA. TRBV21-1 is an annotated pseudogene. This CDR3 spans 14 amino acids.